This T cell receptor (beta chain) was sequenced for a study of shared clonotypes between healthy human individuals. Study at large: A couple of women and a few men aged 18 to 49 served as donors.

It was CD45RO-negative cells, positively selected for CCR7, that made up naive CD8 cells, with terminally differentiated effector memory CD45RA+ cells excluded. Trimming took 3 bases from V and 7 from J; bases not matched to a gene: 7. The length of the CDR3 is 16 residues. The germline V gene has CDR1 MNHNS and CDR2 SASEGT. Profiled with immunoSEQ multiplex PCR; TCRdb holds only in-frame clones, not every one. The repertoire holds fewer than 850,000 clones, with 90% to 97% as singletons. The source is a man in his thirties or forties in good health. This chain links TRBV6-1 with TRBJ2-1; 12 bases are shared with TRBD2. The sample taken for sequencing was naive CD8+ T cells sorted from blood. The CDR3, as DNA: TGTGCCAGCAGTGACCCTCTAGCGGGAGGGCCAAATGAGCAGTTCTTC. Translating it yields CASSDPLAGGPNEQFF.